This T cell receptor (beta chain) was retrieved from a study of T cells after yellow fever vaccination. On this clonotype: Its target is not known.

Study results and limitations: Repertoires obtained by FACS sorting could include abundant clonotypes that entered as contaminants from the bulk population. The booster response re-showed most primary clones: more than 95% CD4, over 80% CD8.

TCRdb analysed the 5' RACE reads with MiXCR anew, one entry per CDR3 protein. The sample holds 300,000 to 400,000 distinct CDR3 sequences, about 8.7% seen once. This specimen consisted of PBMCs, obtained on the day of the first yellow fever vaccination. The TCR comes from a man aged 18 to 29 who received the YFV17D yellow fever vaccine.

CDR3 protein: CSAREAGLGYNSPLHF. For the CDR3, the DNA is TGCAGTGCTAGAGAGGCAGGGCTAGGCTATAATTCACCCCTCCACTTT. The chain employs TRBV20-1 and TRBJ1-6, with D possibly TRBD1 on 5 matching bases. This CDR3 has 16 residues. The germline V and J ends were trimmed by 0 bases and 3 bases, with 12 bases remaining between them. The germline V gene encodes CDR1 DFQATT and CDR2 SNEGSKA (reference sequence).